A single sample gave rise to the 5 T cell receptor beta chains below, sequenced in a study of blood T cell repertoires in COVID-19. This table comes from immunoSEQ multiplex PCR, and its TCRdb copy is limited to in-frame clones, with some not included. This table has 200,000 to 250,000 clones, around 81% appearing once. Source material: PBMCs or T cells enriched from blood (not recorded which). Receptor source: a young man with acute COVID-19.

The chain carries TRBV12-5 and TRBJ1-1; a weak D match, TRBD1 (6 bases). Germline V lookup: CDR1 LGHNT, CDR2 FRNRAP. The ends were cut back, 1 base at V and 11 bases at J, with 11 bases in the middle. The length of the CDR3 is 12 residues. The CDR3 DNA reads as TGTGCTAGTGGTTTGGAACGGGGGGCTGCTTTCTTT. Protein sequence: CASGLERGAAFF.

This clone occurred a few times. V usage is TRBV11-3 and J usage is TRBJ2-1; no firm D call. From germline, CDR1 is SGHNT and CDR2 YENEEA. The CDR3 is 13 amino acids. The V gene lost 4 bases and the J gene lost 6 bases, with 10 bases spanning the gap. CDR3 sequence (DNA): TGTGCCAGCAGCTCCCCAGGCCCCAATGAGCAGTTCTTC. Amino acids: CASSSPGPNEQFF. The entire variable domain, with the rest obtained from reference TRBV11-3 and TRBJ2-1, is as follows: EAGVVQSPRYKIIEKKQPVAFWCNPISGHNTLYWYLQNLGQGPELLIRYENEEAVDDSQLPKDRFSAERLKGVDSTLKIQPAELGDSAVYLCASSSPGPNEQFFGPGTRLTVL.

The chain recombines TRBV28 with TRBJ1-2; 8 nucleotides match TRBD1. The CDR3 loop spans 13 amino acids. Germline CDR1 and CDR2: MDHEN and SYDVKM. The V segment lost 10 bases and the J segment 3 bases; nucleotides outside the gene matches: 7. The CDR3 reads CAIQGAGDYGYTF. In nucleotides, the CDR3 is TGTGCCATCCAGGGGGCGGGAGACTATGGCTACACCTTC.

V gene TRBV5-6 combines with J gene TRBJ2-4; possible D gene TRBD1, 6 bases. Trimming pared 2 bases from V and 0 bases from J, leaving 6 bases between. The germline gives CDR1 SGHDT, CDR2 YYEEEE. The CDR3 covers 14 residues. In nucleotides, the CDR3 is TGTGCCAGCAGCTTCAGGGGAGCCAAAAACATTCAGTACTTC. Protein: CASSFRGAKNIQYF.

J is TRBJ1-1 and V is TRBV9; the D gene is possibly TRBD1 (6 bases). Germline lookup yields CDR1 SGDLS and CDR2 YYNGEE. The CDR3 extends over 14 amino acids. Trimming stripped 6 bases from V and 4 bases from J, with 16 bases between. CDR3 loop: CASNPGDLSTEAFF. As DNA, the CDR3 is TGTGCCAGCAACCCAGGGGATTTGAGCACTGAAGCTTTCTTT. The full variable domain, its missing parts supplied by reference TRBV9 and TRBJ1-1, is DSGVTQTPKHLITATGQRVTLRCSPRSGDLSVYWYQQSLDQGLQFLIQYYNGEERAKGNILERFSAQQFPDLHSELNLSSLELGDSALYFCASNPGDLSTEAFFGQGTRLTVV.